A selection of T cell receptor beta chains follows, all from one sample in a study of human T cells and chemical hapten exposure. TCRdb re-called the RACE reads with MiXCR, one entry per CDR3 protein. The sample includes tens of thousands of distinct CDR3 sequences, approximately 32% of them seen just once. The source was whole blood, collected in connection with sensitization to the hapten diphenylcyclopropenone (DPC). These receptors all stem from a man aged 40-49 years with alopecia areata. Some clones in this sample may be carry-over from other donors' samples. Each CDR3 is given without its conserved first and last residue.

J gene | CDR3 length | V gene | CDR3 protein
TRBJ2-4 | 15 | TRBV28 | ASRGQRGAVAKNIQY
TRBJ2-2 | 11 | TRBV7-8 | ASSLLLGPELF
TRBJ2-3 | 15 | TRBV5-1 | ASSLVSSGTYTDTQY
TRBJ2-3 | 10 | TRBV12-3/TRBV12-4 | ASAEESDTQY
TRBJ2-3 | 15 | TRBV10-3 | AISEWLAGESTDTQY
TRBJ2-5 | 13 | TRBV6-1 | ATPDRLYPGDTQY
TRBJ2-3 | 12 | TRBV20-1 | RAGVGSATDTQY
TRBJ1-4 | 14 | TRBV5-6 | ASSEWRLSSNEKLF
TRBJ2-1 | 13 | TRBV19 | ASSSREGVHNEQF
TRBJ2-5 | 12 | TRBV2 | ASSVGTNQETQY
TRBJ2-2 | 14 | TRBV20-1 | SARPRQGADTGELF
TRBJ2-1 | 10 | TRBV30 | ACGLGFNEQF
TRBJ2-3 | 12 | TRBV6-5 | ASSQTRWADTQY
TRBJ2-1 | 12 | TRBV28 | ASSPLGGVHEQF
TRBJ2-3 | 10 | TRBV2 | ASGTSTDTQY
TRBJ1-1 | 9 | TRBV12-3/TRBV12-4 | VSSLNTEAF
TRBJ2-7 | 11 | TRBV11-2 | ASRWAGTDEQY
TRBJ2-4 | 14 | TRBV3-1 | ASSQGVGLAKNIQY
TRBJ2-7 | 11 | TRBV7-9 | ASSFAGAYEQY
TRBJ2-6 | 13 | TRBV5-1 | ASSIEVSGANVLT
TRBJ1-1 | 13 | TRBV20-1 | SARPPGLMNTEAF
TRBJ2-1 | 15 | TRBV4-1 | ASSQDYLAGKYNEQF
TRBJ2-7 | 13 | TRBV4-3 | ASSQDRDSFYEQY
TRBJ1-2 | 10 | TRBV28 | ASRTDTPGYT